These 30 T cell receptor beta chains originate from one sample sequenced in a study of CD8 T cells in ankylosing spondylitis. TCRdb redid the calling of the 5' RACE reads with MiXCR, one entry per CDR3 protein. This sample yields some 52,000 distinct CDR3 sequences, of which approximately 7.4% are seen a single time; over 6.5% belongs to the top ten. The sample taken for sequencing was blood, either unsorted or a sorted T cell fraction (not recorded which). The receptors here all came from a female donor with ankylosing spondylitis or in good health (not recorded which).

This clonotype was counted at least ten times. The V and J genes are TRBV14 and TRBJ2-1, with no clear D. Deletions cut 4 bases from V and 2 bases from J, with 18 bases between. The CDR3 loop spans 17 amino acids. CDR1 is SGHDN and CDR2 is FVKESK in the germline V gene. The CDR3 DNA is TGTGCCAGCAGCCCCGATCGCACTCTATGGACCTACAATGAGCAGTTCTTC. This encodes CASSPDRTLWTYNEQFF.

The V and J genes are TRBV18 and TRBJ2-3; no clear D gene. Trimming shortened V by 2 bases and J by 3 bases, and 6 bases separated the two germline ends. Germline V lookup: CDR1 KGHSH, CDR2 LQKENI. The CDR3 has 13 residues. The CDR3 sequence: CASSPSLTDTQYF. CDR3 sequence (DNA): TGTGCCAGCTCACCAAGTTTGACAGATACGCAGTATTTT.

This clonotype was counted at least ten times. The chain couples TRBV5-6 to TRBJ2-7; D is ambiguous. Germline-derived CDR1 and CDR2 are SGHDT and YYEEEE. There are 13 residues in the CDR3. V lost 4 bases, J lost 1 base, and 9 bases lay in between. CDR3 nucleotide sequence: TGTGCCAGCAGCCGTACGAGTTCCTACGAGCAGTACGTC. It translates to CASSRTSSYEQYV.

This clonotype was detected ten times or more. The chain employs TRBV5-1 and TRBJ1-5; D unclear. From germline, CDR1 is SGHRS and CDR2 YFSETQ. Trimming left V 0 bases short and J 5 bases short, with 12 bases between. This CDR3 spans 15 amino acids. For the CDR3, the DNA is TGCGCCAGCAGCTTGGCCGGTTACGGGGATCAGCCCCAGCATTTT. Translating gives CASSLAGYGDQPQHF.

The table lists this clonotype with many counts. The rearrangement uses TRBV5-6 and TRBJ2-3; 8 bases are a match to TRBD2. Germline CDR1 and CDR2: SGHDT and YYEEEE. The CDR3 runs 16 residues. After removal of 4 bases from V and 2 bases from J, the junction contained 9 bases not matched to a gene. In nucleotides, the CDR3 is TGTGCCAGCAGCGTAATAGCGGGGAAGTTCACAGATACGCAGTATTTT. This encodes CASSVIAGKFTDTQYF.

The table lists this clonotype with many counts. Here the CDR3 DNA reads TGCGCCAGCAGCTTTGACAGGGGCTACGAGCAGTACTTC. Protein sequence: CASSFDRGYEQYF. The chain employs TRBV5-1 and TRBJ2-7; 8 bases line up with TRBD1. In germline, CDR1 is SGHRS, CDR2 YFSETQ. CDR3 size: 13 residues. V gave up 2 bases and J gave up 3 bases; unmatched junction bases: 1.

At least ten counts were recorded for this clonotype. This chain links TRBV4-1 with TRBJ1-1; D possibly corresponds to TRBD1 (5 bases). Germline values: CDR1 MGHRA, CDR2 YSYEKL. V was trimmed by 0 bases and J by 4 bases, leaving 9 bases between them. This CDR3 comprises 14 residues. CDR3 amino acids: CASSQERRGTEAFF. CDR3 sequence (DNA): TGCGCCAGCAGCCAAGAGCGGAGGGGCACTGAAGCTTTCTTT.

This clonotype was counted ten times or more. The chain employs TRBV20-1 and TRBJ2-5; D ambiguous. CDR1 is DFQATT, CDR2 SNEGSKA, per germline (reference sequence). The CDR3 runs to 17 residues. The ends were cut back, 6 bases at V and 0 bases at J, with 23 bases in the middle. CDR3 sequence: CSARPSLTFSYQETQYF. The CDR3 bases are TGCAGTGCCAGGCCCAGCCTAACCTTCTCGTACCAAGAGACCCAGTACTTC.

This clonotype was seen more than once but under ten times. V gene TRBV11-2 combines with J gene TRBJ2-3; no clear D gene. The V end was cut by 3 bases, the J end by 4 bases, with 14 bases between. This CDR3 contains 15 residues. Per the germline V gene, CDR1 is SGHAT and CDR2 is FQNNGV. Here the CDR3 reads CASSLRDTRPDTQYF. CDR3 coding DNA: TGTGCCAGCAGCTTGAGAGACACGCGGCCAGATACGCAGTATTTT.

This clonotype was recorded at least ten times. This chain's CDR3 is CASSPPNGGTGYEQYF. The CDR3, as DNA: TGTGCCAGCTCACCCCCAAACGGGGGGACAGGGTACGAGCAGTACTTC. V and J are TRBV18 and TRBJ2-7; the match to TRBD1 covers 9 bases. Germline CDR1 reads KGHSH; CDR2 reads LQKENI. The CDR3 is 16 amino acids. V shed 3 bases and J 4 bases; nucleotides not matched to a gene: 10.

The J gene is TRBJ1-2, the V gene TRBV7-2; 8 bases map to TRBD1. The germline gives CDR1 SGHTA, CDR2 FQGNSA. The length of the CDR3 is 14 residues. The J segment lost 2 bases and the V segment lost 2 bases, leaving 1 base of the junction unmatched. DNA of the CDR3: TGTGCCAGCAGCTTAACAGGGGGAAACTATGGCTACACCTTC. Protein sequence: CASSLTGGNYGYTF.

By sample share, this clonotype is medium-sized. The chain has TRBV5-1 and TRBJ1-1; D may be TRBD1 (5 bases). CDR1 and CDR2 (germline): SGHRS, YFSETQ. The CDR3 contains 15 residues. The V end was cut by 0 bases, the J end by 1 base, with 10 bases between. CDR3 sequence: CASSLVGASNTEAFF. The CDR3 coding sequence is TGCGCCAGCAGCTTGGTTGGGGCTTCGAACACTGAAGCTTTCTTT.

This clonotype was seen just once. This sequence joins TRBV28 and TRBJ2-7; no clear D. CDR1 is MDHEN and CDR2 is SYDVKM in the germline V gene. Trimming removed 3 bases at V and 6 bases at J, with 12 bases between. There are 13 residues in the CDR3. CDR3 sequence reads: CASSLGVPSEQYV. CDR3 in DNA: TGTGCCAGCAGTTTGGGCGTTCCCTCCGAGCAGTACGTC.

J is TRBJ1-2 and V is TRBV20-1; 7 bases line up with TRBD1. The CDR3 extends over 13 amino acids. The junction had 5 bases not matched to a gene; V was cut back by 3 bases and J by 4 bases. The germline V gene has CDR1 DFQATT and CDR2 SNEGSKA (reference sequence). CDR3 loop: CSARPGQTYGYTF. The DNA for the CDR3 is TGCAGTGCTAGGCCGGGACAGACCTATGGCTACACCTTC.

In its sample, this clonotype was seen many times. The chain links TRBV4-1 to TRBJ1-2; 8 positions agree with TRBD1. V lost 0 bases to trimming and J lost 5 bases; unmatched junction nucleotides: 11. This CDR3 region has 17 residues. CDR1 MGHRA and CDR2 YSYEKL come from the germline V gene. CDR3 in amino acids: CASSQDPGTGPRYGYTF. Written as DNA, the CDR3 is TGCGCCAGCAGCCAAGATCCCGGGACAGGCCCTCGTTATGGCTACACCTTC.

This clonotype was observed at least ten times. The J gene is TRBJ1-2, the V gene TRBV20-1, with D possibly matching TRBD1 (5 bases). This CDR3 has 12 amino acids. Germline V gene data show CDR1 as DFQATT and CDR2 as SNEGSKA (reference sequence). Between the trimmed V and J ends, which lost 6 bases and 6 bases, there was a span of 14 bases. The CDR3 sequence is CSAWGLGNGYTF. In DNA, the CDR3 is TGCAGTGCCTGGGGCCTTGGGAATGGCTACACCTTC.

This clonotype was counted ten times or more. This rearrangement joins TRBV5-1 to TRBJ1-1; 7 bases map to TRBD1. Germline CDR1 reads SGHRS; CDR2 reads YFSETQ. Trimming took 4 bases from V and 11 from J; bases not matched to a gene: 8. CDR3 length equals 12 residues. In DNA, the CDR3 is TGCGCCAGCAGCGAGCAGGAGGGGGCCGCTTTCTTT. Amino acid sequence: CASSEQEGAAFF.

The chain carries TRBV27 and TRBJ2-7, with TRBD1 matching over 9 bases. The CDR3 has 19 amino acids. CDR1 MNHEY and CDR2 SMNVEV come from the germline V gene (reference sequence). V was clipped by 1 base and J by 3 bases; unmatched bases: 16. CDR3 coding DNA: TGTGCCAGCAGTTTATGGTTGATCAGTGGGACAGGGAGCCACTACGAGCAGTACTTC. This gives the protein CASSLWLISGTGSHYEQYF.

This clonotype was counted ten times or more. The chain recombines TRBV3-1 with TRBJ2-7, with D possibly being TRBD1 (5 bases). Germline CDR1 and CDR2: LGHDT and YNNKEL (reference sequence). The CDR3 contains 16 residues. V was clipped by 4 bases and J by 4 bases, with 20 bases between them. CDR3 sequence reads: CASSPRQRHSPYEQYV. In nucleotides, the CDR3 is TGTGCCAGCAGCCCTCGACAGCGACATTCCCCTTACGAGCAGTACGTC.

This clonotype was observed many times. CDR3 nucleotide sequence: TGTGCCAGCAGCTTAGGTCGAAAGACCCTCAGCTCCTACAATGAGCAGTTCTTC. This sequence encodes CASSLGRKTLSSYNEQFF. The chain uses TRBV11-2 and TRBJ2-1; D not certain. CDR3 length: 18 amino acids. V was shortened by 1 base and J by 0 bases, with 16 bases between the two germline ends. Looked up from germline, CDR1 is SGHAT and CDR2 is FQNNGV.

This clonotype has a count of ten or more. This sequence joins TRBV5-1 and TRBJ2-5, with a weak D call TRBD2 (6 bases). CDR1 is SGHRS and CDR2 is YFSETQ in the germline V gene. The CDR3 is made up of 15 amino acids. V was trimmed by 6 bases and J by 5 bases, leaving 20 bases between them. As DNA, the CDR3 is TGCGCCAGCAAGCTTGGGGGGACGGCCCAGGAGACCCAGTACTTC. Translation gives CASKLGGTAQETQYF.

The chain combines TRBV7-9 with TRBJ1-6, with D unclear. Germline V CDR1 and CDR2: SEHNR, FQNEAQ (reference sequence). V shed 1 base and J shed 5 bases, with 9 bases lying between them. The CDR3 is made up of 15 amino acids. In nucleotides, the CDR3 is TGTGCCAGCAGCTTAGGGGCAGCTAATAATTCACCCCTCCACTTT. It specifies CASSLGAANNSPLHF.

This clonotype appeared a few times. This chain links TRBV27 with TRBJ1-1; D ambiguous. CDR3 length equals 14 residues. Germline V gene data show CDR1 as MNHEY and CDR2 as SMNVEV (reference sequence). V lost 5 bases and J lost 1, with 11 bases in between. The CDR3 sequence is CASSPNAKNTEAFF. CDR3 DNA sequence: TGTGCCAGCAGTCCTAACGCAAAGAACACTGAAGCTTTCTTT.

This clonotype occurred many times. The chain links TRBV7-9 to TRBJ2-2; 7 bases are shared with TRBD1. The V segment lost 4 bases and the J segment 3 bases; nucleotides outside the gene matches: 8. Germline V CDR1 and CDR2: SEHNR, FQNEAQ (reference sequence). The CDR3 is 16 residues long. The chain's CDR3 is CASSSPRRGHTGELFF. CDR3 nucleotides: TGTGCCAGCAGCTCCCCCAGAAGGGGGCACACCGGGGAGCTGTTTTTT.

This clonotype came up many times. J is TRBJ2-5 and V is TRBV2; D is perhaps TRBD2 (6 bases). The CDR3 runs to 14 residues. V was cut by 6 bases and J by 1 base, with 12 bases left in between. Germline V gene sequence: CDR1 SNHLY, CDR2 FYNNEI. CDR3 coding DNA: TGTGCCAGCAGGGAAAGCGGGTTCCAAGAGACCCAGTACTTC. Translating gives CASRESGFQETQYF.

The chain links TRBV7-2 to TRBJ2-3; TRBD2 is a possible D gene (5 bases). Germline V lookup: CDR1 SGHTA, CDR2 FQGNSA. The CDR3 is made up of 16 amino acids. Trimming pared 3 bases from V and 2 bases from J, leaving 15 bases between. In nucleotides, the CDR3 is TGTGCCAGCAGCTTGGGCGGGCAGACTACCACAGATACGCAGTATTTT. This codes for CASSLGGQTTTDTQYF.

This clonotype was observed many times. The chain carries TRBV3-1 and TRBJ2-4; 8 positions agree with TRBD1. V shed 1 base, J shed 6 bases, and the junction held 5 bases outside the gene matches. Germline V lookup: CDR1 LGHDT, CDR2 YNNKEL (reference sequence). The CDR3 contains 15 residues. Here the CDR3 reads CASSQGSGGLNIQYF. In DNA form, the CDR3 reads TGTGCCAGCAGCCAAGGTTCAGGGGGCTTAAACATTCAGTACTTC.

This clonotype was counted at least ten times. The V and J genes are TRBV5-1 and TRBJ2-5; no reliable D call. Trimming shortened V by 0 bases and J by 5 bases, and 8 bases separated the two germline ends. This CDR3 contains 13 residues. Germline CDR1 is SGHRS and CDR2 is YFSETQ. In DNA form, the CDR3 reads TGCGCCAGCAGCTTGGGGTCCTCGGAGACCCAGTACTTC. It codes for CASSLGSSETQYF.

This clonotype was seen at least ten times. CDR3 coding DNA: TGTGCCAGCAGCCCTGAATGGCGGGACACTGAAGCTTTCTTT. As protein: CASSPEWRDTEAFF. The chain combines TRBV3-1 with TRBJ1-1; D not certain. Germline-derived CDR1 and CDR2 are LGHDT and YNNKEL (reference sequence). CDR3 length: 14 residues. V was cut by 4 bases and J by 3 bases, with 12 bases left in between. The full variable domain, its missing parts supplied by reference TRBV3-1 and TRBJ1-1, is DTAVSQTPKYLVTQMGNDKSIKCEQNLGHDTMYWYKQDSKKFLKIMFSYNNKELIINETVPNRFSPKSPDKAHLNLHINSLELGDSAVYFCASSPEWRDTEAFFGQGTRLTVV.

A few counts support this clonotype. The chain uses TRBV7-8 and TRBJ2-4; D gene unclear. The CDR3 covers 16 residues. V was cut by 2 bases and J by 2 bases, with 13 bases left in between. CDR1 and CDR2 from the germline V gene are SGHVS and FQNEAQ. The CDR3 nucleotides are TGTGCCAGCAGCTTAAGATCGGACCAGTCCAAAAACATTCAGTACTTC. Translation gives CASSLRSDQSKNIQYF. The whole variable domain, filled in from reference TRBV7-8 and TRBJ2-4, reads GAGVSQSPRYKVAKRGQDVALRCDPISGHVSLFWYQQALGQGPEFLTYFQNEAQLDKSGLPSDRFFAERPEGSVSTLKIQRTQQEDSAVYLCASSLRSDQSKNIQYFGAGTRLSVL.